Detailed here is one TCR beta chain. This clonotype appeared a few times. Its antigen remains undetermined. No base quality information exists; no much larger clone differs at one position. Expansion of CD8+CD57+ cells had been shown by flow cytometry in the patients chosen for sequencing. Every patient had a diagnosis of severe acquired aplastic anemia based on International Study of Aplastic Anemia and Agranulocytosis and Camitta criteria. At the time blood was sampled, none of the patients had received any therapy. The study deep-sequenced TCR repertoires of sorted CD4+ and CD8+ blood T cells from severe aplastic anemia patients and healthy subjects. Patients were enrolled in the USA under clinicaltrials.gov protocols 00001620, 01623167, 00001397, 00071045, 00081523 and 00961064. Ficoll-Paque density gradient centrifugation was used to isolate peripheral blood mononuclear cells. CD4+ and CD8+ T cells were sorted by FACS or magnetic beads before DNA extraction.

The data derive from a study of CD8+CD57+ T cells in acquired aplastic anemia (dated 2018 in TCRdb). Some background on the complete study: A mean of about 3.2 ug of DNA, ranging from about 0.2 to 27.4 ug, was extracted from sorted CD4+ and CD8+ cells. A CD8+CD57+ expansion meant a frequency higher than the mean frequency seen in healthy subjects. Points the paper makes about the study in general: No significant difference in CD8+ Simpson's diversity was found between patients and healthy controls (P=0.060). Although twenty-nine CD8+ CDR3 sequences were shared by patients and controls, these sequences appeared highly expressed in patients and within the immunodominant clones of patients.

Trimming takes 1 base from V and 0 bases from J, and the germline ends sit 15 bases apart. Measured from the cysteine to the phenylalanine, the CDR3 is 17 residues long. The DNA shown is the 51-base CDR3, in frame from base 1. TCR beta VDJ combination and CDR3 sequence profiling used genomic DNA as the template. An Illumina HiSeq 2000 was the platform used for TCR repertoire sequencing. Per the original workflow: TRBV/TRBJ rearrangement plots, CDR3 size and DJ length profiles, and Simpson's diversity index were used to assess repertoires. Whichever DNA sequence was most abundant in the deep sequencing data was defined as the immunodominant clone. CDR3 amino acid sequences were screened for sharing across subjects and compared with published repertoires and the VDJdb database. TCRdb reanalyzed the raw reads on its own, using fastp at Q25 for trimming and MiXCR for clone calling, and kept in-frame beta chains. Under each unique CDR3 protein, matching rows form one entry showing the most common genes and DNA. These V and J calls originate from TCRdb's pipeline instead of the authors' own analysis. In this sample the table shows more than 200,000 distinct CDR3 sequences, less than 60% of which occur a single time. Just under 20% of the sample goes to the ten largest clones.

The sequencing sample was made of sorted CD4+, CD8+, or CD8+CD57+ T cells (not recorded which) from PBMCs. The chain couples TRBV12-3 or TRBV12-4 to TRBJ1-1, with the D gene too uncertain to name. The sequence derives from a human donor with aplastic anemia. The CDR3 amino acid sequence is: CASSLDRGSQMNTEAFF. The DNA is TGTGCCAGCAGTTTAGATCGGGGTTCGCAGATGAACACTGAAGCTTTCTTT.